This record concerns one T cell receptor beta chain sequence. These data belong to a study of cytomegalovirus exposure and HLA in healthy donors. CDR1 and CDR2 (germline): LGHNA, YNFKEQ. This CDR3 region has 14 residues. Trimming took 4 bases from V and 2 from J, leaving 11 bases between them. Primers: 60 Vbeta forward and 13 Jbeta reverse. The data were produced by immunoSEQ multiplex PCR, yet TCRdb's version contains in-frame clones alone and is incomplete. The data contain 150,000 or so clones, about 75% of them singletons. J is TRBJ1-2 and V is TRBV4-2; perhaps TRBD1 as D (6 bases). Sample: PBMCs. The TCR originated in a man aged 40-49 years in good health and CMV-seronegative. CDR3 region: CASSLPGANYGYTF. The CDR3 region has the DNA TGTGCCAGCAGCCTTCCAGGGGCGAACTATGGCTACACCTTC.